What follows is one TCR beta chain and its context. In germline, CDR1 is MNHEY, CDR2 SVGAGI. The CDR3 runs to 15 residues. V lost 3 bases, J lost 7 bases, and 13 bases lay in between. The data stem from a study of blood T cell repertoires in COVID-19. Study overall: Samples representing acute and convalescent COVID-19 were sourced from the United States, Italy and Spain.

In the original workflow: By means of reference gene primer amplification, nucleated cell counts were estimated. Clones were sequenced by immunoSEQ multiplex PCR, and TCRdb holds only the in-frame ones, with some missing. V and J calls plus clone size are reproduced from that table; the DNA served to infer D and trimming. Of about 110,000 clones listed, roughly four fifths are singletons. The origin of this receptor is an older woman with acute or convalescent COVID-19. The chain combines TRBV6-5 with TRBJ1-6; D may be TRBD1 (6 bases). The sequenced material came from peripheral blood. The CDR3 loop is CASSYGTGSNSPLHF. CDR3 nucleotides: TGTGCCAGCAGTTATGGTACAGGGAGCAATTCACCCCTCCACTTT.